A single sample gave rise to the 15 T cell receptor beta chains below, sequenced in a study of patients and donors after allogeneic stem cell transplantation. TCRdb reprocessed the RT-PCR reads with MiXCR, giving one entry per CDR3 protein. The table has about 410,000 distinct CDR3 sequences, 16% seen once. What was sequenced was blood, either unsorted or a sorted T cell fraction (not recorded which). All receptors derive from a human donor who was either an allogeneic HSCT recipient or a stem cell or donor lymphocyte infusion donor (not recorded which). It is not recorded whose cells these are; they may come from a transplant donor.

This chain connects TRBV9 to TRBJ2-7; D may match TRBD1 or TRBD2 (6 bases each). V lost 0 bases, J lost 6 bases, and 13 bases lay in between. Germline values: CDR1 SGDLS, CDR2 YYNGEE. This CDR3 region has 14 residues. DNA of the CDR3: TGTGCCAGCAGCGTAGCGGGGGCGTCGGGCGAGCAGTACTTC. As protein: CASSVAGASGEQYF.

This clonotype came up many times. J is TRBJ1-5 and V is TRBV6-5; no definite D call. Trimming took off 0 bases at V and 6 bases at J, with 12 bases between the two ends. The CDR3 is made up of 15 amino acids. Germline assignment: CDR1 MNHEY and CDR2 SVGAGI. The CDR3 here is CASSYSNPGGQPQHF. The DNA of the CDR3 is TGTGCCAGCAGTTACTCGAATCCCGGCGGTCAGCCCCAGCATTTT.

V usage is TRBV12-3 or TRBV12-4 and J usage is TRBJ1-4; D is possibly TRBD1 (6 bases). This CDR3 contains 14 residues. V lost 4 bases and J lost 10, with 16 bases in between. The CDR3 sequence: CASSWGAGPGKLFF. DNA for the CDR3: TGTGCCAGCAGTTGGGGGGCAGGCCCGGGAAAACTGTTTTTT.

The CDR3 sequence: CASDAGGTGSPLHF. For the CDR3, the DNA is TGTGCCAGCGACGCTGGGGGAACAGGATCACCCCTCCACTTT. The rearrangement joins TRBV2 to TRBJ1-6; D perhaps matches TRBD1 (5 bases). In germline, CDR1 is SNHLY, CDR2 FYNNEI. Between the trimmed V and J ends, which lost 8 bases and 10 bases, there was a span of 18 bases. CDR3 length equals 14 residues.

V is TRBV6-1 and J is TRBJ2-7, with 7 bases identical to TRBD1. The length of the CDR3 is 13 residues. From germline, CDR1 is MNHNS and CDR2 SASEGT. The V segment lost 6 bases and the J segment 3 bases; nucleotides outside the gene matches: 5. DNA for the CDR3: TGTGCCAGCAGCCAGGACAGGTTCTACGAGCAGTACTTC. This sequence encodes CASSQDRFYEQYF.

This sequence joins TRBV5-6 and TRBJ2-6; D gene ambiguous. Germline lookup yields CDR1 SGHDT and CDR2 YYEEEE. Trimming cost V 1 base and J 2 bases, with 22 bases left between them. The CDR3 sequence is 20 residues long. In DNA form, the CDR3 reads TGTGCCAGCAGCTTGATTTTTCGGCAGGTCCACTTCCCTGGGGCCAACGTCCTGACTTTC. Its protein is CASSLIFRQVHFPGANVLTF.

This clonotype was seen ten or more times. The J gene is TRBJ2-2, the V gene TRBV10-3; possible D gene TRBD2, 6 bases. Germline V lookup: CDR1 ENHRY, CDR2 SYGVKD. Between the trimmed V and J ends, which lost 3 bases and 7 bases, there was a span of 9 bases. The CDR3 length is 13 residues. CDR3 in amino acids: CAISDQTSGELFF. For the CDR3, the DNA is TGTGCCATCAGTGATCAGACTAGCGGGGAGCTGTTTTTT.

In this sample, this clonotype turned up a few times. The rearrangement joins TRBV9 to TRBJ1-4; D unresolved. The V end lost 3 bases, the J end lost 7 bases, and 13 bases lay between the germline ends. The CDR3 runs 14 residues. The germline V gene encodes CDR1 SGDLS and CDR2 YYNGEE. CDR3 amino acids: CASSARGVGEKLFF. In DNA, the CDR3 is TGTGCCAGCAGCGCTCGCGGGGTCGGTGAAAAACTGTTTTTT.

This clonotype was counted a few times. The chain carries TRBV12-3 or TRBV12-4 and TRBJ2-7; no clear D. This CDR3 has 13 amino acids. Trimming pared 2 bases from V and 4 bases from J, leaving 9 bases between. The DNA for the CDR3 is TGTGCCAGCAGTTTACAGGAACGGTACGAGCAGTACTTC. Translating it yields CASSLQERYEQYF.

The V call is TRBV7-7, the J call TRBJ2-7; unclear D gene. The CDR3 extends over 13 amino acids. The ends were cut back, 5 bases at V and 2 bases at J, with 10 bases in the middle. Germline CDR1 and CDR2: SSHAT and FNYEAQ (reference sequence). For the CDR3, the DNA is TGTGCCAGCAGCGTTGGGGAACCCTACGAGCAGTACTTC. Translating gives CASSVGEPYEQYF.

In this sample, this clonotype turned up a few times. The CDR3 DNA reads as TGTGCCAGCAGTTACCCAAGGTCCGAGCAGTACTTC. Protein: CASSYPRSEQYF. This sequence joins TRBV6-6 and TRBJ2-7; D ambiguous. V was trimmed by 2 bases and J by 6 bases, leaving 8 bases between them. CDR1 and CDR2 from the germline V gene are MNHNY and SVGAGI (reference sequence). The CDR3 consists of 12 residues.

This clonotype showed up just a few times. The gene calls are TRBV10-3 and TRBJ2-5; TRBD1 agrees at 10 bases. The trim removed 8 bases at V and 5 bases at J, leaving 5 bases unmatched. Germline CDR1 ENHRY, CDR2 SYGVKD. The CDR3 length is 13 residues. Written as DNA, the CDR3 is TGTGCCATCGGGACAGGGGTAGGGGAGACCCAGTACTTC. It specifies CAIGTGVGETQYF.

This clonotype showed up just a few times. In nucleotides, the CDR3 is TGTGCCAGCTCACCCCATTCACTGACAGACGAGCAGTACTTC. Its protein product is CASSPHSLTDEQYF. The chain employs TRBV18 and TRBJ2-7; TRBD1 is a possible D gene (5 bases). V gave up 3 bases and J gave up 5 bases, with 14 bases separating them. Germline V gene lookup returns CDR1 KGHSH and CDR2 LQKENI. The CDR3 loop spans 14 amino acids.

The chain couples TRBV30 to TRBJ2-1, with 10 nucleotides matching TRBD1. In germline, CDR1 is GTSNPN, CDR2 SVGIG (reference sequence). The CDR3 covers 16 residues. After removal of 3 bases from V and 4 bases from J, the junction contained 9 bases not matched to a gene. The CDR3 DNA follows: TGTGCCTGGAGCGACCTTGGACAGGGGGTATACAATGAGCAGTTCTTC. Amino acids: CAWSDLGQGVYNEQFF.

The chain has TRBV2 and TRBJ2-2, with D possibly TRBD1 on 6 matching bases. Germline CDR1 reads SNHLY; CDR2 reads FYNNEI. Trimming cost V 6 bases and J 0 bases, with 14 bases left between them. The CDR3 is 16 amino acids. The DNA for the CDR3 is TGTGCCAGCAGGGTCGCCGGGACAACGAACACCGGGGAGCTGTTTTTT. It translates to CASRVAGTTNTGELFF.